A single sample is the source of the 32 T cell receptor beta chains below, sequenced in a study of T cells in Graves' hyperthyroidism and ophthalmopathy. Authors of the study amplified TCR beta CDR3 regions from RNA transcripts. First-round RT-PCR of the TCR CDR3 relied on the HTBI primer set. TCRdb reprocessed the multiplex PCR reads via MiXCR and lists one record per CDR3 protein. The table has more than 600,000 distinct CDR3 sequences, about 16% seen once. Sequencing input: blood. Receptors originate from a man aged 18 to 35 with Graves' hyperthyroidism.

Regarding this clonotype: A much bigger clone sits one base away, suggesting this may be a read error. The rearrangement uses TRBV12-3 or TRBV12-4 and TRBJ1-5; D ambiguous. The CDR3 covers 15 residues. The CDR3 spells CASSLSSSGNQTQHF. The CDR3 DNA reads TGTGCCAGCAGTTTGTCCTCTTCGGGCAATCAGACCCAGCATTTT.

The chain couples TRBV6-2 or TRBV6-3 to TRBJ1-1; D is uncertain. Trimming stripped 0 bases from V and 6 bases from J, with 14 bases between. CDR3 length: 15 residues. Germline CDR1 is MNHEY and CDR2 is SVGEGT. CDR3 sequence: CASSYSRRLLPEAFF. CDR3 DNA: TGTGCCAGCAGTTACTCGCGCAGGTTATTACCTGAAGCTTTCTTT.

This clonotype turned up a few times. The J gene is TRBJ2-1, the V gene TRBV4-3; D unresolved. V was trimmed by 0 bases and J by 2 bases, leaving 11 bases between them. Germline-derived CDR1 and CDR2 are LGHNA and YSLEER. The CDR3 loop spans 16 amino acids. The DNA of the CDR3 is TGCGCCAGCAGCCAAGATTCAAATATCCCCTACAATGAGCAGTTCTTC. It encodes CASSQDSNIPYNEQFF.

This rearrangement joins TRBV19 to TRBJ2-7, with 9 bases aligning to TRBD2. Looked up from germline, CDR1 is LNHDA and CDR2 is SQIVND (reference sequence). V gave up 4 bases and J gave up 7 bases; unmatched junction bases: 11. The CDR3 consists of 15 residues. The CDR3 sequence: CASSTGIAGVGEQYF. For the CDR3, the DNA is TGTGCCAGTAGTACCGGGATAGCGGGAGTAGGGGAGCAGTACTTC.

CDR3 sequence (DNA): TGTGCCAGCAGTTCTATTCCCTACGAGCAGTACTTC. Amino acid sequence: CASSSIPYEQYF. J is TRBJ2-7 and V is TRBV28, with D hard to call. Trimming shortened V by 4 bases and J by 2 bases, and 6 bases separated the two germline ends. Germline values: CDR1 MDHEN, CDR2 SYDVKM. This CDR3 has 12 residues.

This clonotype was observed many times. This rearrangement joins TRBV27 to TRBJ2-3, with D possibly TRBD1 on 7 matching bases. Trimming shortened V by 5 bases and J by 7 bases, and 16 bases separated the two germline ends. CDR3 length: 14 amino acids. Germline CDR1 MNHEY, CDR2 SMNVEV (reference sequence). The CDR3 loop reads CASSPDRAGNTQYF. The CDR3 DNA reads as TGTGCCAGCAGTCCTGACAGGGCGGGGAATACGCAGTATTTT.

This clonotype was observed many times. CDR3 loop: CASSNRVGQETQYF. CDR3 coding DNA: TGTGCCAGCAGTAACAGGGTAGGCCAAGAGACCCAGTACTTC. The gene calls are TRBV6-1 and TRBJ2-5; tentative D call: TRBD1 (6 bases). Trimming removed 5 bases at V and 1 base at J, with 11 bases between. The germline CDR1 and CDR2 sequences are MNHNS and SASEGT. The CDR3 sequence is 14 residues long.

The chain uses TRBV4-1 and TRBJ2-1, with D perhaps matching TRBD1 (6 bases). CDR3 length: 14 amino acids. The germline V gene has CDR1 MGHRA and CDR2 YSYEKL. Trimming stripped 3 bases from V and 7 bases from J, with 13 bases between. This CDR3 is CASSQIQGPNEQFF. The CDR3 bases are TGCGCCAGCAGCCAGATACAGGGCCCTAATGAGCAGTTCTTC.

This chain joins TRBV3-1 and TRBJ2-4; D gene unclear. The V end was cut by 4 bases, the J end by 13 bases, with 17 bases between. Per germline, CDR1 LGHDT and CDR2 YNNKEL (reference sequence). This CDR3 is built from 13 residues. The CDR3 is CASSPLASAGQYF. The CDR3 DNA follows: TGTGCCAGCAGCCCCCTGGCGTCGGCAGGACAGTACTTC.

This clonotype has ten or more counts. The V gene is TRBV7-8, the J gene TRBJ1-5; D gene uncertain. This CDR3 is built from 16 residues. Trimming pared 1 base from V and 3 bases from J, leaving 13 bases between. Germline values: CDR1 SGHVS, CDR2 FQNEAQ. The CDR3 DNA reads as TGTGCCAGCAGCTTAGGGCGGCACACCTTCAATCAGCCCCAGCATTTT. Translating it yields CASSLGRHTFNQPQHF. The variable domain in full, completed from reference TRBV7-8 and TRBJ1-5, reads GAGVSQSPRYKVAKRGQDVALRCDPISGHVSLFWYQQALGQGPEFLTYFQNEAQLDKSGLPSDRFFAERPEGSVSTLKIQRTQQEDSAVYLCASSLGRHTFNQPQHFGDGTRLSIL.

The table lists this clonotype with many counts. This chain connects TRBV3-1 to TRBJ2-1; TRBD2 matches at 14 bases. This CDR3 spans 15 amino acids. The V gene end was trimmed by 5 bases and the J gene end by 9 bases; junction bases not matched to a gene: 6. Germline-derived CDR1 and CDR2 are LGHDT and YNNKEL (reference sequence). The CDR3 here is CASSWGTSGSSEQFF. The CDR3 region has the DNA TGTGCCAGCAGCTGGGGGACTAGCGGGAGTAGTGAGCAGTTCTTC.

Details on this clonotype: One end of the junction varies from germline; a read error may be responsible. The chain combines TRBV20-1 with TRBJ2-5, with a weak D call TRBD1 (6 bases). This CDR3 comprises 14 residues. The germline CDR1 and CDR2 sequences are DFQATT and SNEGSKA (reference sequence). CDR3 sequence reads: CSASPGVAQETQCF. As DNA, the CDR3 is TGCAGTGCTTCTCCAGGGGTCGCTCAAGAGACCCAGTGCTTC.

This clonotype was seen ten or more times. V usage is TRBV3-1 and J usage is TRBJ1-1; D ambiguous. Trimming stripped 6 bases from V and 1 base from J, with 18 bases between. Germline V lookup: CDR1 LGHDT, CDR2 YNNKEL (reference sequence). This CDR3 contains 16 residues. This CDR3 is CASSPTGQMGNTEAFF. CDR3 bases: TGTGCCAGCAGTCCCACGGGCCAAATGGGGAACACTGAAGCTTTCTTT. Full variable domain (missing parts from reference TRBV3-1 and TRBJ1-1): DTAVSQTPKYLVTQMGNDKSIKCEQNLGHDTMYWYKQDSKKFLKIMFSYNNKELIINETVPNRFSPKSPDKAHLNLHINSLELGDSAVYFCASSPTGQMGNTEAFFGQGTRLTVV.

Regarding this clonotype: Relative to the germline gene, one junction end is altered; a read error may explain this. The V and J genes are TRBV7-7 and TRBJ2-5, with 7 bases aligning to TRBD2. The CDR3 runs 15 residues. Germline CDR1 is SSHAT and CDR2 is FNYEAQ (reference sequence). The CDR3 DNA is TGTGCTAGCAGCCCCTCCGAGCGGGGTGTCGAGACCCAGTACTTC. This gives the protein CASSPSERGVETQYF.

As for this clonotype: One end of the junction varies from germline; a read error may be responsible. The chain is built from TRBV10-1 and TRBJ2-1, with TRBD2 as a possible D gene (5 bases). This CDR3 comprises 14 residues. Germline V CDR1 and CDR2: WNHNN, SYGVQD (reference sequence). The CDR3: CTHAGSSSHNEQFF. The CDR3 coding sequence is TGCACCCACGCGGGTTCCAGCTCCCACAATGAGCAGTTCTTC.

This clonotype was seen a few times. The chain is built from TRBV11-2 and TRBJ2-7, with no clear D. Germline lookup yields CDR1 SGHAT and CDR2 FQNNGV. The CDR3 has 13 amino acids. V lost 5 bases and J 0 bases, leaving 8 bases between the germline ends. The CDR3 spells CASSGSVSYEQYF. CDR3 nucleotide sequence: TGTGCCAGCAGCGGATCGGTCTCCTACGAGCAGTACTTC.

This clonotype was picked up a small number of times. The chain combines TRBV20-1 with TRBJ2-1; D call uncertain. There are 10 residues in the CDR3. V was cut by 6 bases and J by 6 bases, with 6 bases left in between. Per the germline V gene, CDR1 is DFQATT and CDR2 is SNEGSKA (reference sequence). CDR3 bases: TGCAGTGCCTTCCGCAATGAGCAGTTCTTC. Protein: CSAFRNEQFF.

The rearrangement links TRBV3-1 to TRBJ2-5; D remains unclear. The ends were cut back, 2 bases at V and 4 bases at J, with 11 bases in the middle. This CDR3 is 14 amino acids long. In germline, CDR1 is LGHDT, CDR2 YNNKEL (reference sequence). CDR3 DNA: TGTGCCAGCAGCCAAATTAGGACCGGAGAGACCCAGTACTTC. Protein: CASSQIRTGETQYF.

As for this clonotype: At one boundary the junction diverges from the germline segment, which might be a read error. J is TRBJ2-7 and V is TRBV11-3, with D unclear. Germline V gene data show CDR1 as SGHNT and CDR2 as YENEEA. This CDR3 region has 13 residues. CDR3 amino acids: CGSSYSGSYEQYF. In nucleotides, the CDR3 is TGTGGCAGCAGCTACTCGGGTTCCTACGAGCAGTACTTC.

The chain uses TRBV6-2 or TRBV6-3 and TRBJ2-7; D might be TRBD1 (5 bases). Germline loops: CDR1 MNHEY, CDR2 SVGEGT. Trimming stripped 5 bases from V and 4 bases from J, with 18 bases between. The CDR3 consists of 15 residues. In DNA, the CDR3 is TGTGCCAGCAGTCCTTTTTCAGGGCCTAATTACGAGCAGTACTTC. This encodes CASSPFSGPNYEQYF.

The chain's CDR3 is CASSQAMDLYAGASSYEQYF. The DNA for the CDR3 is TGTGCCAGCAGCCAAGCAATGGACCTTTATGCGGGAGCGAGCTCCTACGAGCAGTACTTC. The V call is TRBV3-1, the J call TRBJ2-7; TRBD2 matches at 7 bases. From germline, CDR1 is LGHDT and CDR2 YNNKEL (reference sequence). The CDR3 runs 20 residues. V lost 1 base, J lost 0 bases, and 18 bases stayed unmatched.

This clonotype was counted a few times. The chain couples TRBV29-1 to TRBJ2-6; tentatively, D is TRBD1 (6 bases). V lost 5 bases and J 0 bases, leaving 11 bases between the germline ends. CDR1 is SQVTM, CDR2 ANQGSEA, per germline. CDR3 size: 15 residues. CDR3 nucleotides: TGCAGCGTTTGGGACAAGAGCTCTGGGGCCAACGTCCTGACTTTC. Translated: CSVWDKSSGANVLTF. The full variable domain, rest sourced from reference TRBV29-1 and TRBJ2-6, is SAVISQKPSRDICQRGTSLTIQCQVDSQVTMMFWYRQQPGQSLTLIATANQGSEATYESGFVIDKFPISRPNLTFSTLTVSNMSPEDSSIYLCSVWDKSSGANVLTFGAGSRLTVL.

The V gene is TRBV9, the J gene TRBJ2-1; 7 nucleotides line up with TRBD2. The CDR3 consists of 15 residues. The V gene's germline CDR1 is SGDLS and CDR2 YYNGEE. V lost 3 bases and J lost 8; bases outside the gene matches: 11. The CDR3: CASSERGLAYDEQFF. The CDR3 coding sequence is TGTGCCAGCAGCGAGCGGGGCCTAGCGTACGATGAGCAGTTCTTC.

For the CDR3, the DNA is TGTGCCAGCAGTTACGGGGACAGTTACACAGATACGCAGTATTTT. Translated, it gives CASSYGDSYTDTQYF. The rearrangement uses TRBV6-5 and TRBJ2-3; 7 bases map to TRBD1. The J segment lost 2 bases and the V segment lost 2 bases, leaving 4 bases of the junction unmatched. Per the germline V gene, CDR1 is MNHEY and CDR2 is SVGAGI. This CDR3 is built from 15 residues.

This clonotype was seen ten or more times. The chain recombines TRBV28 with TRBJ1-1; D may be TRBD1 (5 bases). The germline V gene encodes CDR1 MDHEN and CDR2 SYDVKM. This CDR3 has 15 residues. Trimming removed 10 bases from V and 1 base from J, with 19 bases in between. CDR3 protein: CAITSRAGPNTEAFF. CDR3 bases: TGTGCCATCACCTCTCGAGCGGGACCGAACACTGAAGCTTTCTTT.

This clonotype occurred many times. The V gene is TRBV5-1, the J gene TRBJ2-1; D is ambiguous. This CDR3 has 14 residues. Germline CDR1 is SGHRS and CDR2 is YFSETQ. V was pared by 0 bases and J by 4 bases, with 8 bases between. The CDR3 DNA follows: TGCGCCAGCAGCTTGGATCAGAGATACAATGAGCAGTTCTTC. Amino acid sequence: CASSLDQRYNEQFF.

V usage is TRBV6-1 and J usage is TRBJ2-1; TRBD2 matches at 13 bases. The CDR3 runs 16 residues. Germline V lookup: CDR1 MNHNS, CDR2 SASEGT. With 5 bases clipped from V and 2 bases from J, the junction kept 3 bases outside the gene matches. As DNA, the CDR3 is TGTGCCAGCAGTAGACTAGCGGGAGGACCCTACAATGAGCAGTTCTTC. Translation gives CASSRLAGGPYNEQFF.

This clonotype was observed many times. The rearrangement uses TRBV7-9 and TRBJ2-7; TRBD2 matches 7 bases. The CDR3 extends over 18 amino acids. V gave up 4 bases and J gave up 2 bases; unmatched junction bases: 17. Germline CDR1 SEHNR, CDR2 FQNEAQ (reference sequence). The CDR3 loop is CASSSGIAGERNPYEQYF. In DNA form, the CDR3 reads TGTGCCAGCAGCTCGGGGATAGCGGGCGAGAGGAACCCCTACGAGCAGTACTTC.

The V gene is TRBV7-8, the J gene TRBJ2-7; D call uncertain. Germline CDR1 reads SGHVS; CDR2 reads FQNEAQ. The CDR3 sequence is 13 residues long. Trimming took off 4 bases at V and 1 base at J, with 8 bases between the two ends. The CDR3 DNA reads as TGTGCCAGCAGCTCAGACTGGTCCTACGAGCAGTACTTC. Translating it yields CASSSDWSYEQYF.

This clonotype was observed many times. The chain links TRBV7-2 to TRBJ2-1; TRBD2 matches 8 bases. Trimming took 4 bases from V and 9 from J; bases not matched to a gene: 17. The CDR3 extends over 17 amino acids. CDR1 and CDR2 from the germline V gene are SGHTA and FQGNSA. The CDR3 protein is CASSSRTSLNRLGEQFF. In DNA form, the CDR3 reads TGTGCCAGCAGCTCGAGGACTAGCCTAAATCGATTGGGTGAGCAGTTCTTC.

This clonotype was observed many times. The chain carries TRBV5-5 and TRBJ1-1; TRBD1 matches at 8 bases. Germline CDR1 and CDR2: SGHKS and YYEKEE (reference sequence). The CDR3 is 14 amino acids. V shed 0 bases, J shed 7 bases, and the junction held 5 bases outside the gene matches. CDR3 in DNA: TGTGCCAGCAGCTTGGGTCAGGGGGCCGGTGAAGCTTTCTTT. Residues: CASSLGQGAGEAFF. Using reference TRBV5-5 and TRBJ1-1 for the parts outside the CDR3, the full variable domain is DAGVTQSPTHLIKTRGQQVTLRCSPISGHKSVSWYQQVLGQGPQFIFQYYEKEERGRGNFPDRFSARQFPNYSSELNVNALLLGDSALYLCASSLGQGAGEAFFGQGTRLTVV.

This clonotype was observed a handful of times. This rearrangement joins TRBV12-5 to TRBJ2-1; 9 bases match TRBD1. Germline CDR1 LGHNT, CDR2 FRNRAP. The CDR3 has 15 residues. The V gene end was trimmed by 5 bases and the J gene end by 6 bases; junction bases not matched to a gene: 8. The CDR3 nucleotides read TGTGCTAGTGGTAGCTCCGGGACAGGGTTCAATGAGCAGTTCTTC. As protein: CASGSSGTGFNEQFF.